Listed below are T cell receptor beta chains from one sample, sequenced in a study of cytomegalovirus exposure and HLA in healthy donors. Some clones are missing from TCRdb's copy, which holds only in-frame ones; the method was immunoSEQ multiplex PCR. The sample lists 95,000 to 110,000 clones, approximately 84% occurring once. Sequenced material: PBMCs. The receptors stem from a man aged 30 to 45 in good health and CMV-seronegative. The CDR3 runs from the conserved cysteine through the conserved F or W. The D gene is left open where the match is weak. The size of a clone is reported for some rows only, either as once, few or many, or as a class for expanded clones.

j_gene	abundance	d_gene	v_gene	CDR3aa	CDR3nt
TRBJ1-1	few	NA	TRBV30	CAAQGWPEAFF	TGTGCCGCCCAGGGTTGGCCTGAAGCTTTCTTT
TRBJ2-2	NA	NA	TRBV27	CASTYGGVSGELFF	TGTGCCAGCACCTACGGAGGCGTTTCCGGGGAGCTGTTTTTT
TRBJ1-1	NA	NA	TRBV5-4	CASSPPGNTEAFF	TGTGCCAGCAGCCCGCCCGGGAACACTGAAGCTTTCTTT
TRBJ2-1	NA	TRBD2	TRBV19	CASSSGGSYNEQFF	TGTGCCAGTAGTAGCGGGGGGTCCTACAATGAGCAGTTCTTC
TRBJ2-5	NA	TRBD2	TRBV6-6	CASRDSGAGETQYF	TGTGCCAGCAGGGATAGCGGGGCCGGGGAGACCCAGTACTTC
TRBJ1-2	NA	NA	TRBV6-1	CASSEAARDYGYTF	TGTGCCAGCAGTGAAGCTGCCAGGGACTATGGCTACACCTTC
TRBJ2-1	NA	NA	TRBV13	CASSFLAREQFF	TGTGCCAGCAGCTTCTTAGCCCGCGAGCAGTTCTTC
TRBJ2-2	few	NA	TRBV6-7	CASTQDSPGELFF	TGTGCCAGCACCCAGGACAGCCCCGGGGAGCTGTTTTTT
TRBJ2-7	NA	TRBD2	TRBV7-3	CASSSQPSGSEQYF	TGTGCCAGCAGCTCCCAACCTAGCGGGAGCGAGCAGTACTTC
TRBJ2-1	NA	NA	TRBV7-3	CASSDGDSYNEQFF	TGTGCCAGCAGCGACGGGGACTCCTACAATGAGCAGTTCTTC
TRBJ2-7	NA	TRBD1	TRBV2	CASILSQGAHEQYF	TGTGCCAGCATCCTTTCGCAGGGGGCCCACGAGCAGTACTTC